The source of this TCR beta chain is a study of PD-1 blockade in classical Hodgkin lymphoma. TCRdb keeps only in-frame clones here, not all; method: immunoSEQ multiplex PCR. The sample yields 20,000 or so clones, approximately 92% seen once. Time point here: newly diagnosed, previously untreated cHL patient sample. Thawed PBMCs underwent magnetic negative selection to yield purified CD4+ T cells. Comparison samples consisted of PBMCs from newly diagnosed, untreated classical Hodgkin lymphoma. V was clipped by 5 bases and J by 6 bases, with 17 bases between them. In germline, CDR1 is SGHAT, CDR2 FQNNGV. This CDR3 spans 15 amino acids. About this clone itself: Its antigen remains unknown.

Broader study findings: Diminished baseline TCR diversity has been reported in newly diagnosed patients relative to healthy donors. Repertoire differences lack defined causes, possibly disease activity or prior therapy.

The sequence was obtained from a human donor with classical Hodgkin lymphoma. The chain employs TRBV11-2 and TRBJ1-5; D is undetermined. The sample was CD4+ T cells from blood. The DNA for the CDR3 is TGTGCCAGCAGCGAAGAGGCGGGTTCTTTTCAGCCCCAGCATTTT. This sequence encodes CASSEEAGSFQPQHF. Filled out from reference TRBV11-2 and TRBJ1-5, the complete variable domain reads EAGVAQSPRYKIIEKRQSVAFWCNPISGHATLYWYQQILGQGPKLLIQFQNNGVVDDSQLPKDRFSAERLKGVDSTLKIQPAKLEDSAVYLCASSEEAGSFQPQHFGDGTRLSIL.